This T cell receptor (beta chain) was observed in a study of CD4 T cells in relation to SARS-CoV-2 and coronaviruses. About the study: PBMCs were cultured with antigen for roughly 11 days before TCR beta sequencing. The negative reference was HIV-1 Nef peptide pool or peptide-free culture.

The CDR3 sequence is 19 residues long. Germline V gene data show CDR1 as MNHEY and CDR2 as SVGEGT. V lost 2 bases to trimming and J lost 1 base; unmatched junction nucleotides: 9. Some clones are missing from TCRdb's copy, which holds only in-frame ones; the method was immunoSEQ multiplex PCR. The sample has about 22,000 clones, less than 75% seen once. Of note for this clone: What it recognizes is unknown.

General study points: Crossreactive clones expanded significantly less to SARS-CoV-2 than monoreactive clones.

CD4+ T cells from unexposed donors were obtained before the COVID-19 pandemic (2011-2018). The cells were cultured for less than twelve days before CD4+ T cells were isolated. As cell numbers allowed, unexposed-donor CD4+ T cells faced SARS-CoV-2 S/N and four cold-coronavirus spikes. Sample: CD4+ T cells from PBMCs, cultured in vitro. The clonotype comes from a human donor in good health. The chain uses TRBV6-2 or TRBV6-3 and TRBJ2-2; 11 bases agree with TRBD2. As DNA, the CDR3 is TGTGCCAGCAGTTACCCCACGCCCGGACTAGCGGGGAACACCGGGGAGCTGTTTTTT. It is translated as CASSYPTPGLAGNTGELFF.